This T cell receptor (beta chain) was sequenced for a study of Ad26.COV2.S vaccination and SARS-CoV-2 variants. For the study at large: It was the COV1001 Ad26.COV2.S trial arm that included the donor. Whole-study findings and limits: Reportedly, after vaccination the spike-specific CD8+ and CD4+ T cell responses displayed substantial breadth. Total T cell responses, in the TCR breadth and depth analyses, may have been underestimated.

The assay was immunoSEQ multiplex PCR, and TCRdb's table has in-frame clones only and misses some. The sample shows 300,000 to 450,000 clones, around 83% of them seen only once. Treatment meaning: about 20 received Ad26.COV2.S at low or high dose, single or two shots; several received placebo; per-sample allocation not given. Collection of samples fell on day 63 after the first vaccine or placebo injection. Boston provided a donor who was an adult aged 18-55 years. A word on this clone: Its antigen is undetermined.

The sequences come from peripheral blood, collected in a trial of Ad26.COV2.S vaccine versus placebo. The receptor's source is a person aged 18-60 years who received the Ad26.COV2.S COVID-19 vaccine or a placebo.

The CDR3 nucleotides are TGCGCCAGCAGCCTACAGGGAGACTATGAGCAGTTCTTC. As protein: CASSLQGDYEQFF. The V gene is TRBV5-1, the J gene TRBJ2-1, with a tentative D call TRBD1 (6 bases). The CDR3 is made up of 13 amino acids. The germline CDR1 and CDR2 sequences are SGHRS and YFSETQ. The V end was cut by 4 bases, the J end by 8 bases, with 13 bases between. Variable domain in full (rest from reference TRBV5-1 and TRBJ2-1): KAGVTQTPRYLIKTRGQQVTLSCSPISGHRSVSWYQQTPGQGLQFLFEYFSETQRNKGNFPGRFSGRQFSNSRSEMNVSTLELGDSALYLCASSLQGDYEQFFGPGTRLTVL.